This TCR beta chain originates from a study of lymphopenia after photon versus proton radiotherapy. General observations from the study: Relative stability marked proton patients; photon patients lost diversity and naive cells.

CDR3 size: 16 residues. Trimming left V 1 base short and J 0 bases short, with 11 bases between. CDR1 and CDR2 from the germline V gene are SGHAT and FQNNGV. Profiling relied on immunoSEQ multiplex PCR, and the TCRdb table lists in-frame clones only, not all of them. The sample yields tens of thousands of clones, under 95% seen once. Comment on this clone: Its antigen is not known.

This clonotype was obtained from a woman in her 70s with pancreatic cancer. V usage is TRBV11-2 and J usage is TRBJ2-3; D is perhaps TRBD2 (5 bases). This material consisted of peripheral blood, taken from a patient treated with photon-based radiotherapy. The CDR3 DNA reads TGTGCCAGCAGCTTAGTTGTACTAGGAAGCACAGATACGCAGTATTTT. Residues: CASSLVVLGSTDTQYF.